A single T cell receptor (beta chain) is shown here with its context. Its antigen is unknown. Germline V lookup: CDR1 SGHRS, CDR2 YFSETQ. This CDR3 region has 15 residues. The V gene lost 0 bases and the J gene lost 3 bases, with 10 bases spanning the gap. These data come from a study of a mutant IDH1 vaccine in newly diagnosed glioma. For the study at large: The therapy given earlier, which was standard therapy, consisted of radiotherapy, temozolomide, or both, and most of the patients received both.

Time point indicated: baseline, week 1 (first vaccination visit). Stated treatment: pre-vaccination baseline after standard-of-care therapy. Assay used: immunoSEQ multiplex PCR; TCRdb lists only in-frame clones, some missing. The sample has 50,000 to 65,000 clones; more than 80% are singletons. Findings and limits, study-wide: The authors found pseudoprogression apparently unrelated to changes in top peripheral T cell clonotypes.

The chain uses TRBV5-1 and TRBJ2-1; unclear D gene. The receptor was derived from a man aged 18 to 30 with glioma. This specimen consisted of PBMCs, obtained from a glioma patient treated with radiotherapy, temozolomide or both. In DNA form, the CDR3 reads TGCGCCAGCAGCTTGGAGCCAGGAGTCTACAATGAGCAGTTCTTC. Amino acids: CASSLEPGVYNEQFF.